These 13 T cell receptor beta chains came from one sample sequenced in a study of T cell responses to AZD1222 COVID-19 vaccine. Profiling relied on immunoSEQ multiplex PCR, and the TCRdb table lists in-frame clones only, not all of them. The sample records about 160,000 clones, 90% to 95% being singletons. The source was peripheral blood, collected on day 0 of MenACWY control vaccination. Receptors originate from an adult in good health.

The chain has TRBV5-1 and TRBJ2-1, with a weak D call TRBD1 (6 bases). V lost 5 bases and J lost 1, with 10 bases in between. The CDR3 runs 14 residues. Germline values: CDR1 SGHRS, CDR2 YFSETQ. The CDR3 sequence is CASRQDRSYNEQFF. In nucleotides, the CDR3 is TGCGCCAGCAGACAGGACAGATCCTACAATGAGCAGTTCTTC. The variable domain in full, completed from reference TRBV5-1 and TRBJ2-1, reads KAGVTQTPRYLIKTRGQQVTLSCSPISGHRSVSWYQQTPGQGLQFLFEYFSETQRNKGNFPGRFSGRQFSNSRSEMNVSTLELGDSALYLCASRQDRSYNEQFFGPGTRLTVL.

V gene TRBV14 combines with J gene TRBJ2-1; tentative D call: TRBD2 (6 bases). This CDR3 has 15 residues. V gave up 0 bases and J gave up 9 bases, with 15 bases separating them. Looked up from germline, CDR1 is SGHDN and CDR2 is FVKESK. The CDR3 nucleotides read TGTGCCAGCAGCCAAGATGGTCTAGCGCCGCGTGAGCAGTTCTTC. Its protein product is CASSQDGLAPREQFF. Combining the CDR3 with reference TRBV14 and TRBJ2-1 gives the whole variable domain EAGVTQFPSHSVIEKGQTVTLRCDPISGHDNLYWYRRVMGKEIKFLLHFVKESKQDESGMPNNRFLAERTGGTYSTLKVQPAELEDSGVYFCASSQDGLAPREQFFGPGTRLTVL.

This chain connects TRBV11-3 to TRBJ2-1; possibly TRBD2 for D (6 bases). Germline CDR1 SGHNT, CDR2 YENEEA. The CDR3 runs 14 residues. The V and J ends lost 8 bases and 3 bases respectively, with 14 bases between them. The chain's CDR3 is CASVPAGGYNEQFF. In DNA form, the CDR3 reads TGTGCCAGCGTCCCCGCCGGGGGCTACAATGAGCAGTTCTTC.

This clone was detected only once. The V gene is TRBV19, the J gene TRBJ2-3; 7 bases are a match to TRBD2. From germline, CDR1 is LNHDA and CDR2 SQIVND (reference sequence). CDR3 length: 15 residues. V trimming: 3 bases; J trimming: 4 bases; junction bases outside the gene matches: 7. The CDR3 DNA follows: TGTGCCAGTAGTATCGGCGGGAGCGGCGCAGATACGCAGTATTTT. Translation gives CASSIGGSGADTQYF.

The genes are TRBV28 and TRBJ1-5, with no clear D. CDR3 length: 12 residues. Germline V gene data show CDR1 as MDHEN and CDR2 as SYDVKM. The germline V and J ends were trimmed by 7 bases and 1 base, with 5 bases remaining between them. In nucleotides, the CDR3 is TGTGCCAGCATGTCCAGCAATCAGCCCCAGCATTTT. It translates to CASMSSNQPQHF.

This chain uses TRBV27 with TRBJ2-7, with D tentatively TRBD1 (6 bases). Germline loops: CDR1 MNHEY, CDR2 SMNVEV (reference sequence). The V end lost 6 bases, the J end lost 3 bases, and 21 bases lay between the germline ends. The CDR3 sequence is 16 residues long. CDR3 residues: CASRPIDRPLFYEQYF. The CDR3, as DNA: TGTGCCAGCAGACCCATCGACAGGCCGCTCTTCTACGAGCAGTACTTC.

The genes are TRBV28 and TRBJ1-1; a possible D gene is TRBD1 (5 bases). The germline gives CDR1 MDHEN, CDR2 SYDVKM. V was shortened by 1 base and J by 12 bases, with 12 bases between the two germline ends. The CDR3 loop spans 12 amino acids. CDR3 sequence reads: CASSLSAGAPFF. In DNA form, the CDR3 reads TGTGCCAGCAGTTTATCGGCCGGGGCACCTTTCTTT.

In regard to this clone: Other DNA sequences in this specimen translate into the identical CDR3. This rearrangement joins TRBV7-9 to TRBJ2-7; unclear D gene. The ends were cut back, 5 bases at V and 4 bases at J, with 6 bases in the middle. The length of the CDR3 is 11 residues. Germline CDR1 is SEHNR and CDR2 is FQNEAQ (reference sequence). This CDR3 is CASSEGYEQYF. CDR3 DNA sequence: TGTGCCAGCAGCGAAGGGTACGAGCAGTACTTC.

This rearrangement joins TRBV29-1 to TRBJ1-1; D ambiguous. The CDR3 has 12 amino acids. Looked up from germline, CDR1 is SQVTM and CDR2 is ANQGSEA. Trimming took off 8 bases at V and 4 bases at J, with 14 bases between the two ends. The chain's CDR3 is CSLLDGRTEAFF. CDR3 in DNA: TGCAGCCTCCTAGATGGTCGCACTGAAGCTTTCTTT.

This chain connects TRBV3-1 (or the pseudogene TRBV3-2) to TRBJ2-7, with 10 bases that match TRBD2. CDR3 length: 16 amino acids. J lost 5 bases, V lost 0 bases, and 7 bases had no gene match. The V gene's germline CDR1 is LGHDT and CDR2 YNNKEL (reference sequence). In DNA form, the CDR3 reads TGTGCCAGCAGCCAAGAAAGGCTAGCGGGAGTTAACGAGCAGTACTTC. Protein: CASSQERLAGVNEQYF.

The table lists this clone with a count of one. V and J are TRBV7-2 and TRBJ2-5; 9 nucleotides match TRBD1. Germline CDR1 SGHTA, CDR2 FQGNSA. V gave up 4 bases and J gave up 5 bases; unmatched junction bases: 8. This CDR3 is 15 amino acids long. The CDR3 loop reads CASSSSGTGFETQYF. The CDR3 nucleotides are TGTGCCAGCAGCTCGTCCGGGACAGGGTTCGAGACCCAGTACTTC.

The DNA for the CDR3 is TGTGCCAGCAGTTTTCGGACCGACAGCTCCTACAATGAGCAGTTCTTC. Its translation: CASSFRTDSSYNEQFF. The chain couples TRBV28 to TRBJ2-1; possibly TRBD1 for D (5 bases). Germline V CDR1 and CDR2: MDHEN, SYDVKM. V was pared by 3 bases and J by 0 bases, with 12 bases between. The CDR3 is made up of 16 amino acids.

About this clone itself: Within the sample, other DNA sequences also encode this same CDR3. J is TRBJ1-3 and V is TRBV5-6; the D gene is possibly TRBD1 (6 bases). In germline, CDR1 is SGHDT, CDR2 YYEEEE. The V end lost 4 bases, the J end lost 2 bases, and 10 bases lay between the germline ends. This CDR3 has 14 residues. The CDR3 protein is CASSPRGPGNTIYF. CDR3 sequence (DNA): TGTGCCAGCAGCCCCCGGGGGCCTGGAAACACCATATATTTT.